The 16 T cell receptor beta chains given below trace back to one sample, sequenced in a study of T cells in Graves' hyperthyroidism and ophthalmopathy. Template material for amplifying TCR beta CDR3 regions consisted of RNA transcripts. The HTBI set primed first-round TCR CDR3 RT-PCR. TCRdb redid the calling of the multiplex PCR reads with MiXCR, one entry per CDR3 protein. There are approximately 600,000 distinct CDR3 sequences in the sample; more than 11% occur only once, and 5.5% to 7.5% lies in the top ten. Sequencing was carried out using blood. The receptors stem from a woman aged 25 to 45 with Graves' hyperthyroidism that later progressed to Graves' ophthalmopathy.

This chain connects TRBV29-1 to TRBJ2-5, with D perhaps TRBD1 (5 bases). CDR3 length equals 12 residues. CDR1 SQVTM and CDR2 ANQGSEA come from the germline V gene. V lost 7 bases and J lost 2, with 11 bases in between. CDR3 nucleotide sequence: TGCAGCGCCCGGACACCTCAAGAGACCCAGTACTTC. This translates into CSARTPQETQYF.

This clonotype was observed many times. CDR3 region: CASSQGGLAGRETQYF. CDR3 sequence (DNA): TGTGCCAGCAGCCAGGGCGGACTAGCGGGGAGAGAGACCCAGTACTTC. V usage is TRBV3-1 and J usage is TRBJ2-5; TRBD2 agrees at 12 bases. The length of the CDR3 is 16 residues. Germline values: CDR1 LGHDT, CDR2 YNNKEL (reference sequence). V shed 3 bases, J shed 4 bases, and the junction held 6 bases outside the gene matches.

This clonotype was counted between two and nine times. V gene TRBV5-1 combines with J gene TRBJ1-1; no clear D. The V end lost 1 base, the J end lost 8 bases, and 12 bases lay between the germline ends. CDR1 is SGHRS, CDR2 YFSETQ, per germline. The CDR3 runs 13 residues. This CDR3 reads CASSLMVEQEAFF. The CDR3 nucleotides are TGCGCCAGCAGCTTGATGGTGGAACAGGAAGCTTTCTTT.

This clonotype was seen ten or more times. The chain carries TRBV7-8 and TRBJ2-7; TRBD2 agrees at 13 bases. The germline V gene has CDR1 SGHVS and CDR2 FQNEAQ. This CDR3 is built from 18 residues. V gave up 3 bases and J gave up 3 bases; unmatched junction bases: 11. The CDR3 region is CASSLVGLAGPPGYEQYF. The CDR3 DNA is TGTGCCAGCAGCTTGGTGGGACTAGCGGGACCCCCGGGCTACGAGCAGTACTTC.

At least ten counts were recorded for this clonotype. The chain is built from TRBV7-9 and TRBJ1-1; possibly TRBD1 for D (5 bases). The CDR3 extends over 15 amino acids. Germline assignment: CDR1 SEHNR and CDR2 FQNEAQ (reference sequence). Trimming stripped 0 bases from V and 6 bases from J, with 14 bases between. This chain's CDR3 is CASSLARGADAEAFF. For the CDR3, the DNA is TGTGCCAGCAGCTTAGCGCGAGGGGCGGACGCTGAAGCTTTCTTT.

This clonotype appeared once. The chain uses TRBV9 and TRBJ2-7, with 7 nucleotides matching TRBD2. The CDR3 is 15 residues long. The junction had 8 bases not matched to a gene; V was cut back by 0 bases and J by 5 bases. The germline CDR1 and CDR2 sequences are SGDLS and YYNGEE. This CDR3 reads CASSVEAGASHEQYF. Here the CDR3 DNA reads TGTGCCAGCAGCGTAGAGGCGGGAGCTTCCCACGAGCAGTACTTC.

The J gene is TRBJ2-2, the V gene TRBV5-1; D is unresolved. The germline gives CDR1 SGHRS, CDR2 YFSETQ. V lost 2 bases and J lost 2, with 13 bases in between. The CDR3 runs to 16 residues. The CDR3 region has the DNA TGCGCCAGCAGCTTTAGTACCCAGGCCAACACCGGGGAGCTGTTTTTT. Translation gives CASSFSTQANTGELFF.

The J gene is TRBJ2-3, the V gene TRBV29-1; 7 bases are shared with TRBD1. The germline V gene encodes CDR1 SQVTM and CDR2 ANQGSEA. This CDR3 region has 14 residues. V dropped 4 bases and J dropped 4; count of bases not matched to a gene: 8. The CDR3 protein is CSVALTGMADTQYF. DNA of the CDR3: TGCAGCGTTGCCTTGACAGGGATGGCAGATACGCAGTATTTT.

This clonotype occurred many times. V usage is TRBV7-8 and J usage is TRBJ1-3, with D possibly matching TRBD1 (5 bases). The CDR3 has 16 amino acids. Looked up from germline, CDR1 is SGHVS and CDR2 is FQNEAQ. V was cut by 4 bases and J by 4 bases, with 17 bases left in between. CDR3 coding DNA: TGTGCCAGCAGCTCCTCCGGGACCCCAAAAGGAAACACCATATATTTT. Protein sequence: CASSSSGTPKGNTIYF.

This clonotype came up many times. This chain joins TRBV29-1 and TRBJ2-7, with a tentative D call TRBD1 (5 bases). CDR1 SQVTM and CDR2 ANQGSEA come from the germline V gene. The CDR3 runs to 12 residues. Trimming took 4 bases from V and 7 from J, leaving 14 bases between them. CDR3 sequence: CSVAQGSEEQYF. Written as DNA, the CDR3 is TGCAGCGTTGCCCAGGGAAGTGAGGAGCAGTACTTC.

This chain links TRBV5-1 with TRBJ1-5; 7 bases fit TRBD1. Germline V gene lookup returns CDR1 SGHRS and CDR2 YFSETQ. The CDR3 is made up of 16 amino acids. Trimming at V came to 0 bases and at J to 0 bases, leaving 3 bases not matched to a gene. The CDR3, as DNA: TGCGCCAGCAGCTTGGCCGGGACAGATAGCAATCAGCCCCAGCATTTT. As protein: CASSLAGTDSNQPQHF.

This clonotype was picked up many times. The chain has TRBV2 and TRBJ1-2, with a weak D call TRBD1 (5 bases). Germline-derived CDR1 and CDR2 are SNHLY and FYNNEI. Trimming stripped 8 bases from V and 3 bases from J, with 13 bases between. This CDR3 contains 13 residues. CDR3 amino acids: CASPAPRDYGYTF. CDR3 sequence (DNA): TGTGCCAGCCCTGCTCCCAGGGACTATGGCTACACCTTC.

This clonotype was found many times. Here the CDR3 reads CSVERKRELANEQFF. For the CDR3, the DNA is TGCAGCGTTGAAAGAAAGCGGGAGTTAGCAAATGAGCAGTTCTTC. This chain links TRBV29-1 with TRBJ2-1, with TRBD2 identical over 8 bases. J gave up 7 bases and V 2 bases, and 10 bases lay outside the gene matches. The germline V gene encodes CDR1 SQVTM and CDR2 ANQGSEA. The CDR3 has 15 amino acids.

Many counts were recorded for this clonotype. The chain joins TRBV11-3 to TRBJ1-6; D call uncertain. Germline V lookup: CDR1 SGHNT, CDR2 YENEEA. V was clipped by 5 bases and J by 7 bases, with 12 bases between them. The CDR3 is made up of 14 amino acids. The CDR3 region is CASSDYTPNSPLHF. CDR3 sequence (DNA): TGTGCCAGCAGCGACTACACCCCGAATTCACCCCTCCACTTT.

This clonotype was recorded a few times. The CDR3 here is CASSLLLRTDNTDTQYF. CDR3 bases: TGTGCCAGCAGCTTACTTCTCAGGACGGACAACACAGATACGCAGTATTTT. V is TRBV13 and J is TRBJ2-3; D may be TRBD1 (5 bases). V lost 2 bases to trimming and J lost 2 bases, with 17 bases between them. CDR1 PRHDT and CDR2 FYEKMQ come from the germline V gene (reference sequence). The CDR3 is 17 residues long.

This clonotype occurred a few times. This may be a read error, as it is one base from a much larger clone. The chain uses TRBV27 and TRBJ1-2, with D perhaps matching TRBD1 (6 bases). The CDR3 consists of 14 residues. The germline V and J ends were trimmed by 7 bases and 7 bases, with 19 bases remaining between them. Germline V gene data show CDR1 as MNHEY and CDR2 as SMNVEV (reference sequence). The CDR3 DNA follows: TGTGCCAGCATGAGAGTGACAGGTCGGCGTGGCTACACCTTC. Encoded protein: CASMRVTGRRGYTF.